This T cell receptor beta chain was documented in a study of patients and donors after allogeneic stem cell transplantation. This clonotype was observed a handful of times. TCRdb independently ran MiXCR on the RT-PCR reads; one entry per CDR3 protein. The data show under 170,000 distinct CDR3 sequences, approximately 40% seen once. The TCR originated in a human donor who was either an allogeneic HSCT recipient or a stem cell or donor lymphocyte infusion donor (not recorded which). It is not recorded whose cells these are; they may come from a transplant donor. The sample was blood, either unsorted or a sorted T cell fraction (not recorded which).

The CDR3 DNA reads TGTGCCAGCAGTTACTCGCCAGGGCGTTATTCACCCCTCCACTTT. Translated: CASSYSPGRYSPLHF. The chain has TRBV6-5 and TRBJ1-6; the D gene is possibly TRBD1 (5 bases). CDR1 and CDR2 from the germline V gene are MNHEY and SVGAGI. The V and J ends lost 0 bases and 8 bases respectively, with 11 bases between them. This CDR3 is 15 amino acids long.